This T cell receptor (beta chain) was retrieved from a study of control samples from healthy donors and cancer patients. CDR3 length: 14 residues. Losses at the gene ends were 3 bases for V and 2 bases for J; bases not matched to a gene: 5. The germline V gene encodes CDR1 SGDLS and CDR2 YYNGEE. This table comes from immunoSEQ multiplex PCR, and its TCRdb copy is limited to in-frame clones, with some not included. The sample yields 110,000 to 150,000 clones, approximately 88% seen once. Input material: blood. The receptor was derived from a young man in good health. J is TRBJ2-7 and V is TRBV9, with 7 nucleotides matching TRBD1. CDR3 loop: CASSERGQTYEQYF. For the CDR3, the DNA is TGTGCCAGCAGCGAGAGGGGACAGACCTACGAGCAGTACTTC.